This T cell receptor (beta chain) is drawn from a study of blood T cell repertoires in COVID-19. The table came from immunoSEQ multiplex PCR; TCRdb's copy has only in-frame clones and leaves some out. This table holds some 320,000 clones, roughly 86% found once. The CDR3 loop spans 17 amino acids. The junction had 14 bases not matched to a gene; V was cut back by 6 bases and J by 3 bases. Germline lookup yields CDR1 SGDLS and CDR2 YYNGEE. This chain connects TRBV9 to TRBJ1-2, with 10 positions matching TRBD1. The source of this sequence is a woman in her forties or fifties who had recovered from COVID-19. The sequenced material came from peripheral blood. The CDR3 spells CASTYPLRDRGDYGYTF. Here the CDR3 DNA reads TGTGCCAGCACCTACCCGTTGAGGGACAGGGGTGACTATGGCTACACCTTC.